The sequence of this T cell receptor (beta chain) was determined in a study of blood T cell repertoires in COVID-19. On the study more broadly: Samples representing acute and convalescent COVID-19 were sourced from the United States, Italy and Spain.

The age range of participants was about 18 to 100 years, with residence in roughly 25 US areas. Categorization into cohorts depended on clinical history that participants reported. Recovered status in Cohort 3 required two negative PCRs, clearance, or symptom resolution. Assay: immunoSEQ multiplex PCR; the TCRdb copy retains only in-frame clones and omits some. The sample contains more than 300,000 clones, 65% to 90% of which appear only once. The receptor comes from a man under 40 who had recovered from COVID-19. The sample consisted of PBMCs or T cells enriched from blood (not recorded which).

CDR3 protein: CASSTGLVYNEQFF. CDR3 coding DNA: TGTGCCAGCAGCACGGGACTAGTCTACAATGAGCAGTTCTTC. The chain links TRBV7-9 to TRBJ2-1, with 8 bases that match TRBD2. V trimming: 5 bases; J trimming: 3 bases; junction bases outside the gene matches: 3. This CDR3 comprises 14 residues. Germline-derived CDR1 and CDR2 are SEHNR and FQNEAQ (reference sequence).